The 21 T cell receptor beta chains given below trace back to one sample, sequenced in a study of cytomegalovirus exposure and HLA in healthy donors. Vbeta (60) and Jbeta (13) primers were used in the PCR. Profiled with immunoSEQ multiplex PCR; TCRdb holds only in-frame clones, not every one. The sample has roughly 240,000 clones; roughly 73% are singletons. The sequenced sample consisted of PBMCs. All receptors derive from a boy aged 5-17 years in good health and CMV-seronegative.

The chain employs TRBV7-8 and TRBJ1-2; D call uncertain. Germline loops: CDR1 SGHVS, CDR2 FQNEAQ. V shed 1 base and J shed 2 bases, with 11 bases lying between them. This CDR3 is 15 amino acids long. DNA of the CDR3: TGTGCCAGCAGCTTAGGGCAAGGACTGAACTATGGCTACACCTTC. Amino acid sequence: CASSLGQGLNYGYTF.

The chain uses TRBV5-1 and TRBJ2-5; D is possibly TRBD1 (6 bases). V was clipped by 0 bases and J by 2 bases, with 14 bases between them. Germline CDR1 is SGHRS and CDR2 is YFSETQ. The CDR3 spans 16 residues. CDR3 sequence: CASSLEGTTGQETQYF. In nucleotides, the CDR3 is TGCGCCAGCAGCTTGGAAGGGACAACGGGACAAGAGACCCAGTACTTC.

The gene calls are TRBV6-1 and TRBJ2-7, with 9 bases matching TRBD1. This CDR3 is built from 14 residues. Germline V lookup: CDR1 MNHNS, CDR2 SASEGT. J was trimmed by 4 bases and V by 4 bases; bases with no gene match: 5. The CDR3 DNA is TGTGCCAGCAGTGTTGGACAGGGGATTTACGAGCAGTACTTC. It codes for CASSVGQGIYEQYF.

This clone was found a few times. The chain combines TRBV6-5 with TRBJ2-2; no firm D call. V lost 0 bases, J lost 4 bases, and 6 bases lay in between. Germline CDR1 and CDR2: MNHEY and SVGAGI. The CDR3 is made up of 14 amino acids. The CDR3 loop is CASSYSMATGELFF. DNA of the CDR3: TGTGCCAGCAGTTACTCGATGGCCACCGGGGAGCTGTTTTTT.

This chain uses TRBV2 with TRBJ2-5, with 9 bases identical to TRBD2. V shed 6 bases and J 5 bases; nucleotides not matched to a gene: 10. This CDR3 has 15 residues. Germline CDR1 SNHLY, CDR2 FYNNEI. Written as DNA, the CDR3 is TGTGCCAGCAGGGCCGAAATAGCGGGGGAGGAGACCCAGTACTTC. It specifies CASRAEIAGEETQYF. The entire variable domain, with the rest obtained from reference TRBV2 and TRBJ2-5, is as follows: EPEVTQTPSHQVTQMGQEVILRCVPISNHLYFYWYRQILGQKVEFLVSFYNNEISEKSEIFDDQFSVERPDGSNFTLKIRSTKLEDSAMYFCASRAEIAGEETQYFGPGTRLLVL.

The chain couples TRBV5-6 to TRBJ2-3, with D unclear. The CDR3 extends over 12 amino acids. Germline assignment: CDR1 SGHDT and CDR2 YYEEEE. Trimming removed 1 base from V and 5 bases from J, with 5 bases in between. CDR3 in amino acids: CASSLLEDTQYF. The CDR3 DNA reads TGTGCCAGCAGCTTGTTAGAAGATACGCAGTATTTT.

This chain links TRBV27 with TRBJ2-7; 8 bases line up with TRBD2. This CDR3 comprises 13 residues. J lost 3 bases, V lost 10 bases, and 8 bases had no gene match. Germline-derived CDR1 and CDR2 are MNHEY and SMNVEV (reference sequence). This CDR3 is CATTSGADYEQYF. The CDR3 nucleotides read TGTGCCACCACTAGCGGCGCGGACTACGAGCAGTACTTC.

J is TRBJ2-3 and V is TRBV2; 9 bases align to TRBD1. With V trimmed by 11 bases and J by 5 bases, 20 bases remained unmatched. Germline V gene lookup returns CDR1 SNHLY and CDR2 FYNNEI. The CDR3 spans 17 residues. CDR3: CAGRTGVDGNGGDTQYF. Here the CDR3 DNA reads TGTGCCGGAAGGACAGGGGTTGACGGGAATGGAGGAGATACGCAGTATTTT.

The sample holds a few counts of this clone. One end of the junction is discordant with germline, which a read error may explain. This chain uses TRBV11-3 with TRBJ2-1; 13 nucleotides match TRBD2. CDR1 and CDR2 from the germline V gene are SGHNT and YENEEA. The CDR3 spans 15 residues. CDR3 nucleotides: TGTGCCAGCACCTTAGGGGGGACTAGCGGGAAGGCGACGTTCTTC. Encoded protein: CASTLGGTSGKATFF.

Only one count was recorded for this clone. The chain uses TRBV27 and TRBJ1-3; D gene unclear. Germline CDR1 MNHEY, CDR2 SMNVEV (reference sequence). The CDR3 has 15 residues. Trimming took 1 base from V and 0 from J, leaving 7 bases between them. CDR3 sequence reads: CASSLWGDSGNTIYF. The DNA of the CDR3 is TGTGCCAGCAGTTTATGGGGAGACTCTGGAAACACCATATATTTT.

The chain joins TRBV6-1 to TRBJ1-5; D gene unclear. This CDR3 comprises 12 residues. Per germline, CDR1 MNHNS and CDR2 SASEGT. The germline V and J ends were trimmed by 2 bases and 10 bases, with 9 bases remaining between them. As DNA, the CDR3 is TGTGCCAGCAGTGAAATCACGGTACCCCAGCATTTT. This sequence encodes CASSEITVPQHF.

The CDR3 is CASSQGGFLSNQPQHF. The CDR3, as DNA: TGTGCCAGCAGCCAGGGTGGGTTTTTGAGCAATCAGCCCCAGCATTTT. The gene calls are TRBV5-6 and TRBJ1-5, with D possibly being TRBD1 (5 bases). CDR1 and CDR2 from the germline V gene are SGHDT and YYEEEE. This CDR3 contains 16 residues. V was pared by 4 bases and J by 1 base, with 15 bases between.

The chain has TRBV10-3 and TRBJ2-5; D might be TRBD2 (6 bases). From germline, CDR1 is ENHRY and CDR2 SYGVKD. The CDR3 length is 13 residues. Trimming removed 3 bases at V and 3 bases at J, with 8 bases between. CDR3 sequence: CAISDREEETQYF. Here the CDR3 DNA reads TGTGCCATCAGTGATAGGGAGGAAGAGACCCAGTACTTC.

This rearrangement joins TRBV7-2 to TRBJ1-1; 10 bases match TRBD1. This CDR3 has 18 amino acids. In germline, CDR1 is SGHTA, CDR2 FQGNSA. The ends lost 3 bases at V and 3 bases at J; junction bases unmatched: 13. The CDR3 coding sequence is TGTGCCAGCAGCTTCGTGATTTATAGCGGGACAGGGGACACTGAAGCTTTCTTT. Amino acids: CASSFVIYSGTGDTEAFF. The full variable domain, with the rest looked up from reference TRBV7-2 and TRBJ1-1, is GAGVSQSPSNKVTEKGKDVELRCDPISGHTALYWYRQSLGQGLEFLIYFQGNSAPDKSGLPSDRFSAERTGGSVSTLTIQRTQQEDSAVYLCASSFVIYSGTGDTEAFFGQGTRLTVV.

This rearrangement joins TRBV4-1 to TRBJ2-1; 12 positions agree with TRBD2. In germline, CDR1 is MGHRA, CDR2 YSYEKL. V was pared by 4 bases and J by 9 bases, with 7 bases of the junction left unmatched. The CDR3 sequence is 15 residues long. In DNA form, the CDR3 reads TGCGCCAGCAGCCGAACCGGGACTAGCGGGCGTGAGCAGTTCTTC. Its protein is CASSRTGTSGREQFF.

Concerning this clone: At one end, the junction sequence differs from germline, possibly due to a read error. The chain has TRBV7-7 and TRBJ2-5; maybe TRBD1 (6 bases). The CDR3 is 16 amino acids. In germline, CDR1 is SSHAT, CDR2 FNYEAQ (reference sequence). CDR3 protein: CASSSPRGTIQETQYF. The CDR3 bases are TGTGCTAGCAGCTCCCCTAGGGGGACGATACAAGAGACCCAGTACTTC.

This sequence joins TRBV7-2 and TRBJ2-3; D perhaps matches TRBD2 (7 bases). The CDR3 runs to 14 residues. Germline V lookup: CDR1 SGHTA, CDR2 FQGNSA. Trimming took off 4 bases at V and 4 bases at J, with 12 bases between the two ends. The CDR3 nucleotides are TGTGCCAGCAGCTCGGGGGGCCGAGCAGATACGCAGTATTTT. This translates into CASSSGGRADTQYF.

The rearrangement joins TRBV14 to TRBJ1-6; TRBD1 might be the D (5 bases). Per the germline V gene, CDR1 is SGHDN and CDR2 is FVKESK. Trimming removed 1 base from V and 2 bases from J, with 9 bases in between. This CDR3 has 16 residues. The CDR3 nucleotides are TGTGCCAGCAGCCAAGCGGGACTCACCTATAATTCACCCCTCCACTTT. Its protein product is CASSQAGLTYNSPLHF.

This clone has a handful of counts. Additional DNA sequences in this sample encode the identical CDR3. CDR3 nucleotides: TGTGCCAGCAGCAGGGGACAGGGGGACACTGAAGCTTTCTTT. Translation: CASSRGQGDTEAFF. This chain connects TRBV5-4 to TRBJ1-1; 11 bases agree with TRBD1. The CDR3 is made up of 14 amino acids. CDR1 and CDR2 (germline): SGHNT, YYREEE (reference sequence). V dropped 4 bases and J dropped 3; count of bases not matched to a gene: 2.

This clone came up once. The V and J genes are TRBV5-1 and TRBJ2-1; 8 bases map to TRBD2. J gave up 6 bases and V 0 bases, and 5 bases lay outside the gene matches. Germline CDR1 and CDR2: SGHRS and YFSETQ. The CDR3 covers 15 residues. For the CDR3, the DNA is TGCGCCAGCAGCTTGGCCGGGACTAGTTCCAATGAGCAGTTCTTC. Its translation is CASSLAGTSSNEQFF.

The J gene is TRBJ1-1, the V gene TRBV27, with TRBD1 matching 9 bases. The CDR3 loop spans 13 amino acids. Looked up from germline, CDR1 is MNHEY and CDR2 is SMNVEV (reference sequence). V was pared by 7 bases and J by 10 bases, with 10 bases of the junction left unmatched. As DNA, the CDR3 is TGTGCCAGCAAAGTGGACAGGGGAACCCCAGCTTTCTTT. This sequence encodes CASKVDRGTPAFF.